This T cell receptor (beta chain) was documented in a study of blood T cell repertoires in COVID-19. Study summary: The study drew acute and convalescent COVID-19 samples from the United States, Italy and Spain. T cells, B-cell-depleted T cells, or PBMCs provided the cDNA or gDNA that served as material.

V lost 8 bases and J 2 bases, leaving 13 bases between the germline ends. This CDR3 is built from 13 residues. The germline CDR1 and CDR2 sequences are LNHDA and SQIVND (reference sequence). Authors' analysis steps: Amplification of reference gene primers provided the estimated nucleated cell counts. TCRdb's table, derived via immunoSEQ multiplex PCR, lists solely in-frame clones and lacks some. That table supplies the V and J calls and clone size; D and trimming were determined from the DNA. The sample contains about 260,000 clones, 80% to 85% of which appear only once. J is TRBJ2-7 and V is TRBV19, with D possibly matching TRBD1 (5 bases). Sequences were obtained from peripheral blood. The clonotype was recovered from a man in his sixties with acute or convalescent COVID-19. The CDR3 DNA sequence: TGTGCCAGTGGACGACAGAGAACCTACGAGCAGTACTTC. Translation: CASGRQRTYEQYF.